What follows is one T cell receptor beta chain and its context. There are a few counts of this clone. Its recognized antigen is unknown. Base quality data are lacking; no much larger clone is found one base away. The data were obtained in a study of beta chain features in type 1 diabetes (dated by TCRdb to about 2018). For context, the study as a whole: Mean age, gender distribution, total cell number and subset yield were not different between patients and healthy donors. A total of approximately 100 million sorted cells were examined across all samples, and the number of cells per subset was strongly correlated with RNA yield. The study compared the TCRB repertoires of sorted circulating CD4+ T cell subsets in recently diagnosed type 1 diabetes patients with those in matched healthy donors. Regulatory and stem cell-like memory subsets were obtained from only 8 patients and roughly 8 healthy donors, while naive and central memory subsets were obtained from all 30 or so donors.

From the cysteine through the phenylalanine, the CDR3 covers 15 amino acids. Of the read, only the CDR3 DNA is kept; its 45 bases are in frame from base 1. For this chain, trimming is 5 bases at the V end and 3 bases at the J end, and the number of junction bases without a gene match is 5. CDR1 and CDR2 are read off the germline V gene as MDHEN and SYDVKM. The entire amount of isolated RNA was reverse transcribed using the High Capacity cDNA Reverse Transcription Kit, so the sequenced TCRB transcripts were expressed ones. Deep immunoSEQ sequencing was applied to naive, central memory and regulatory T cell samples, giving an average of roughly 3.3 million total reads per sample. Sorted cells were lysed in RLT buffer, and RNA was extracted using DNase-treated RNeasy Micro or Mini kits according to cell number. Each cell subset was processed separately to prevent cross-contamination, with patient and healthy donor samples processed together. The immunoSEQ multiplex PCR was used to amplify TCRB sequences from cDNA, yielding 87-bp fragments that span the CDR3 region. Sequencing of the amplicons was done on the Illumina HiSeq platform. As for the original processing: Synthetic template baselines were used to correct PCR bias computationally, reads within Hamming distance 2 were collapsed, and singletons that could not be merged were discarded. Reads were aligned to IMGT to assign V, D and J genes, CDR3 length, and insertions or deletions at six rearrangement sites. Clonotype counts were normalized to sorted cell number within each subset before computing true diversity and Gini coefficients with the tcR R package. The overlap coefficient, calculated on TCRB nucleotide sequences, was used to quantify repertoire sharing. Entries here come from immuneACCESS through TCRdb and include only in-frame sequences with V and J called. Some clones fail to appear in such tables; in the studies checked, an unresolved V gene covers under half of the shortfall, and the cause of the remainder is unknown. The D gene and trimming were derived from the DNA, and the V and J assignments and clone size from that table. In this sample the table shows about 210,000 clones, roughly a tenth of which occur a single time. The ten largest account for less than 1.5% of the sample.

Each donor gave one peripheral blood draw, roughly 120 mL on average, collected into heparinised tubes. A BD FACSAria II and a panel including CD45RO, CCR7, CD25, CD127, CD95 and CD27 were used to sort naive, central memory, regulatory and stem cell-like memory CD4+ T cells. Purity was above 98% for every sorted population. PBMCs were separated immediately by Lymphoprep density gradient centrifugation and were stained directly, without being cultured. So that batch effects would be minimized, each experiment stained and sorted samples in pairs, pairing one healthy donor with one patient. Results and caveats for the whole study, not just this receptor: Fewer insertions and more nucleotide deletions at VDJ recombination sites were observed in patients with type 1 diabetes, implying thymic rearrangement abnormalities. HLA sub-analyses involved small numbers of individuals, so any influence of HLA type on TCRB rearrangement remained unresolved. The naive, central memory and regulatory TCRB repertoires appeared to resemble one another more closely among patients than among healthy donors. Type 1 diabetes patients showed a moderate but significant shortening of TCRB CDR3 length in all four CD4+ subsets. Shorter templates might be favored by PCR, yet because patient and control samples were amplified and corrected together, any such skew would affect both groups equally. Because cDNA was sequenced instead of genomic DNA, highly expressing activated cells could be over-represented, though the groups showed no difference in activation or CD3 levels.

This chain is built from TRBV28 and TRBJ2-7; 12 central bases correspond to TRBD2. This clonotype originated in a man between 18 and 29 years old in good health. Source material: central memory CD4+ T cells from blood. The base sequence is TGTGCCAGCAGTCCGGCACTAGCGGGAGGCTACGAGCAGTACTTC. The resulting protein is CASSPALAGGYEQYF. The reference TRBV28 and TRBJ2-7 proteins fill in what lies around the CDR3, so the full variable domain reads DVKVTQSSRYLVKRTGEKVFLECVQDMDHENMFWYRQDPGLGLRLIYFSYDVKMKEKGDIPEGYSVSREKKERFSLILESASTNQTSMYLCASSPALAGGYEQYFGPGTRLTVT.